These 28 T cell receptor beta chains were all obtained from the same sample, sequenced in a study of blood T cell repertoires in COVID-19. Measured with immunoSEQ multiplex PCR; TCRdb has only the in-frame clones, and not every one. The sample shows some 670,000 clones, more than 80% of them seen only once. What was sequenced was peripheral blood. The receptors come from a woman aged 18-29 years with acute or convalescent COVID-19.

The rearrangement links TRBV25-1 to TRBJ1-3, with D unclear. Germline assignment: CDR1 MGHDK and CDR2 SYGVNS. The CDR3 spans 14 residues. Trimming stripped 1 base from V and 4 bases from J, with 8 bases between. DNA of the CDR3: TGTGCCAGCAGTGAATCGGGGAGAGGAAACACCATATATTTT. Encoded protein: CASSESGRGNTIYF.

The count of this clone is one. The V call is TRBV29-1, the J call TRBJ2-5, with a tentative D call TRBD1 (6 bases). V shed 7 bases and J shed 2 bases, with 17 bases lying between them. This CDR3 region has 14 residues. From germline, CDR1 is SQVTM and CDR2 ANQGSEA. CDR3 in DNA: TGCAGCGCCTTGACAGGATGGTCGCAAGAGACCCAGTACTTC. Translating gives CSALTGWSQETQYF. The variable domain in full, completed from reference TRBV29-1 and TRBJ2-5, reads SAVISQKPSRDICQRGTSLTIQCQVDSQVTMMFWYRQQPGQSLTLIATANQGSEATYESGFVIDKFPISRPNLTFSTLTVSNMSPEDSSIYLCSALTGWSQETQYFGPGTRLLVL.

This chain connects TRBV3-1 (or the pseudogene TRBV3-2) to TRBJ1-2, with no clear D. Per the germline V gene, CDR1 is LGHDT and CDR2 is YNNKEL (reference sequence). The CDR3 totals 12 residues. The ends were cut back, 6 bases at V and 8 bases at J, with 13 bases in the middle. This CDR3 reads CASSHLLEGYTF. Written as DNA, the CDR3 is TGTGCCAGCAGTCATCTCCTCGAGGGCTACACCTTC.

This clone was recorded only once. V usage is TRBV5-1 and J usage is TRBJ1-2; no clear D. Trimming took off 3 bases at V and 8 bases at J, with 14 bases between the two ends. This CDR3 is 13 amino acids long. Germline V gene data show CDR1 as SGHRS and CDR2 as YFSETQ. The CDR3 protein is CASSSEGGRGYTF. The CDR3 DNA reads TGCGCCAGCAGCTCGGAGGGTGGTCGGGGCTACACCTTC.

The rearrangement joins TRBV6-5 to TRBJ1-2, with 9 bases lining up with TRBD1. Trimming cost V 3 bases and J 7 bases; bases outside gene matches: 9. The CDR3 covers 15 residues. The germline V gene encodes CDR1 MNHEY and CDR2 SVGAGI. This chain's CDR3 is CASSYMGQGMGGYTF. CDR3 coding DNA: TGTGCCAGCAGTTATATGGGACAGGGAATGGGTGGCTACACCTTC.

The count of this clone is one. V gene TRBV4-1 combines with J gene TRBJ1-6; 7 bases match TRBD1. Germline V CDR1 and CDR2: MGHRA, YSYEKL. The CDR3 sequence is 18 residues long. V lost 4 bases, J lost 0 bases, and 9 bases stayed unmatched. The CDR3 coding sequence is TGCGCCAGCAGCCGACTGACAGGGACCAGCTCCTATAATTCACCCCTCCACTTT. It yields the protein CASSRLTGTSSYNSPLHF.

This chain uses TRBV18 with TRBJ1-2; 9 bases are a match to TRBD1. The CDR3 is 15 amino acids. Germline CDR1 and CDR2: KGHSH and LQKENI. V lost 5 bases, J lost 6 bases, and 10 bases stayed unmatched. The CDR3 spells CASSFPGQGEHGYTF. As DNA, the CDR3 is TGTGCCAGCTCATTTCCGGGACAGGGAGAACATGGCTACACCTTC.

The CDR3 DNA follows: TGTGCCACCGGGGGGGATAAGACCGGGGAGCTGTTTTTT. It specifies CATGGDKTGELFF. The chain recombines TRBV15 with TRBJ2-2; 7 nucleotides agree with TRBD2. The germline gives CDR1 LNHNV, CDR2 YYDKDF (reference sequence). This CDR3 comprises 13 residues. The junction had 5 bases not matched to a gene; V was cut back by 8 bases and J by 5 bases.

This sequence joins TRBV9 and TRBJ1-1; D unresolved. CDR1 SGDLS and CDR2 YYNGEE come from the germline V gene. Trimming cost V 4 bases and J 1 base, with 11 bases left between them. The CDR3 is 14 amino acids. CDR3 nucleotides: TGTGCCAGCAGCAAGGAAGCGAAGAACACTGAAGCTTTCTTT. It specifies CASSKEAKNTEAFF.

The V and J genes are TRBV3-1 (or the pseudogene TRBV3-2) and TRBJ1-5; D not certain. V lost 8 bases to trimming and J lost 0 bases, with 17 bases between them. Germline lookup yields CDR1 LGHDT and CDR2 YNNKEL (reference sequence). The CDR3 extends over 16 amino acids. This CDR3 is CASFKAGRYSNQPQHF. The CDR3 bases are TGTGCCAGCTTCAAAGCCGGGAGATATAGCAATCAGCCCCAGCATTTT.

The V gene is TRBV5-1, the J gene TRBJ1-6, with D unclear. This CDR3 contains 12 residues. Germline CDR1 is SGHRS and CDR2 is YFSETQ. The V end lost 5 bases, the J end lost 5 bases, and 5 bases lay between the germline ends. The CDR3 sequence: CASRSDNSPLHF. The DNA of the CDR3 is TGCGCCAGCAGGTCCGATAATTCACCCCTCCACTTT.

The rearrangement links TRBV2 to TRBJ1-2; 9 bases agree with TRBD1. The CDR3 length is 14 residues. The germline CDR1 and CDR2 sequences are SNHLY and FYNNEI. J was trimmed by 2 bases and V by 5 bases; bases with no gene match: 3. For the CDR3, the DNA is TGTGCCAGCAGTCCAGGACAGGGGAACTATGGCTACACCTTC. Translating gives CASSPGQGNYGYTF.

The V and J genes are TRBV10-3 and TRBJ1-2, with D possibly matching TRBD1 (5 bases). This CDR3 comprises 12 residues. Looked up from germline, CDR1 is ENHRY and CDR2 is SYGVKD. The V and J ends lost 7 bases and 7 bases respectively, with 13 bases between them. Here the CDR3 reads CAIMGTRGGYTF. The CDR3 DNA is TGTGCCATCATGGGCACAAGGGGTGGCTACACCTTC.

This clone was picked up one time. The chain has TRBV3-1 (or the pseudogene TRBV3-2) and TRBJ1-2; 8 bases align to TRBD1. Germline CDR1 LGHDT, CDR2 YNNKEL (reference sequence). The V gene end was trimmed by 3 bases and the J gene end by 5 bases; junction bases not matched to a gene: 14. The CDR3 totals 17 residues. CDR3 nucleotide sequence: TGTGCCAGCAGCCATGGACAGGGTCCCCTTGCTACTTATGGCTACACCTTC. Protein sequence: CASSHGQGPLATYGYTF.

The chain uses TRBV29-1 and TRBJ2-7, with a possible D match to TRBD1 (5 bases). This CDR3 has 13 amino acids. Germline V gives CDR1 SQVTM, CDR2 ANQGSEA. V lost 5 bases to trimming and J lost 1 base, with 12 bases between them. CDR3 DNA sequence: TGCAGCGTTTCGTGGGGCGAATCCTACGAGCAGTACTTC. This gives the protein CSVSWGESYEQYF.

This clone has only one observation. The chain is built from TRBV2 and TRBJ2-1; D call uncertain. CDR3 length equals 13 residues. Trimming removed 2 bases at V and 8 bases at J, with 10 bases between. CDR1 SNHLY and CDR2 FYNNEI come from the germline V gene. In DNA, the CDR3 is TGTGCCAGCAGTGAATGGGTAGCCCATGAGCAGTTCTTC. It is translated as CASSEWVAHEQFF.

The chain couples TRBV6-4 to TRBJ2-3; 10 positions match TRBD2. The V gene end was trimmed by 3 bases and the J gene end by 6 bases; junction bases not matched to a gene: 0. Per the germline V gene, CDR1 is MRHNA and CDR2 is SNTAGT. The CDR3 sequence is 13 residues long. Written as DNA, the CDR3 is TGTGCCAGCAGTGAACTAGCGGGGGATACGCAGTATTTT. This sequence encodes CASSELAGDTQYF.

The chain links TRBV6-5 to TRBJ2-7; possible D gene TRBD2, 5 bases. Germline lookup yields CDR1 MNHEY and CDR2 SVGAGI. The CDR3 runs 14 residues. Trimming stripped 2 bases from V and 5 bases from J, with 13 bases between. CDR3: CASSYREGIDEQYF. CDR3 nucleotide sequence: TGTGCCAGCAGTTACCGAGAGGGAATCGACGAGCAGTACTTC.

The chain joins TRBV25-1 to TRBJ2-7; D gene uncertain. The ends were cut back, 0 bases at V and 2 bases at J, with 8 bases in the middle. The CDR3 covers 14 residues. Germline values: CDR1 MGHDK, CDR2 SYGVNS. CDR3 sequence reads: CASSEYVFPYEQYF. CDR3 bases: TGTGCCAGCAGTGAATATGTATTCCCCTACGAGCAGTACTTC.

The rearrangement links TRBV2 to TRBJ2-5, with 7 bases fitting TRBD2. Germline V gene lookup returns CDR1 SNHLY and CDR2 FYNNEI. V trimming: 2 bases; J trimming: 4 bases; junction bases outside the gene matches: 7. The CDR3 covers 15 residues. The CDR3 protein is CASSESRTRGETQYF. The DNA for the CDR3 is TGTGCCAGCAGTGAATCCAGGACTAGGGGAGAGACCCAGTACTTC.

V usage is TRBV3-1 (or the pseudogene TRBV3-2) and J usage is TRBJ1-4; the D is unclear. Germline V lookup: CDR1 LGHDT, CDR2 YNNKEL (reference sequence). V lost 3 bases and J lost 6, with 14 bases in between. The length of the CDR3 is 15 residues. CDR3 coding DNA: TGTGCCAGCAGCCAGACAAGAATTGGTTATGAAAAACTGTTTTTT. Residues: CASSQTRIGYEKLFF.

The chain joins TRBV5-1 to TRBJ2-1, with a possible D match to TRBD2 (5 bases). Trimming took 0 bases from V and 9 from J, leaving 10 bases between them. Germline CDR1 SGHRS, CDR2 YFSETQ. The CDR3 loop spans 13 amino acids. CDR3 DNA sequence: TGCGCCAGCAGCTTGGTTAATGAGGGTGAGCAGTTCTTC. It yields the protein CASSLVNEGEQFF. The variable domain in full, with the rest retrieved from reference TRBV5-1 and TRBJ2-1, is KAGVTQTPRYLIKTRGQQVTLSCSPISGHRSVSWYQQTPGQGLQFLFEYFSETQRNKGNFPGRFSGRQFSNSRSEMNVSTLELGDSALYLCASSLVNEGEQFFGPGTRLTVL.

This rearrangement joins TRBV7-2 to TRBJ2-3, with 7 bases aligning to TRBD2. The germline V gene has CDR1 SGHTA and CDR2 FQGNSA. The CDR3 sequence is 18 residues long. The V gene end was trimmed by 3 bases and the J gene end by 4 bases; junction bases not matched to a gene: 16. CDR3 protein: CASSFLRGLRGVPDTQYF. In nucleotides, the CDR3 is TGTGCCAGCAGCTTTTTAAGGGGACTACGAGGGGTACCAGATACGCAGTATTTT.

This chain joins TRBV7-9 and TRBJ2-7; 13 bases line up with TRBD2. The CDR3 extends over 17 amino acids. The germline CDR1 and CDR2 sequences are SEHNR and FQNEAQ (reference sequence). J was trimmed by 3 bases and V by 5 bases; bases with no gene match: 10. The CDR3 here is CASSLSLWTSGGYEQYF. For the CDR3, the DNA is TGTGCCAGCAGCCTAAGCCTCTGGACTAGCGGGGGCTACGAGCAGTACTTC.

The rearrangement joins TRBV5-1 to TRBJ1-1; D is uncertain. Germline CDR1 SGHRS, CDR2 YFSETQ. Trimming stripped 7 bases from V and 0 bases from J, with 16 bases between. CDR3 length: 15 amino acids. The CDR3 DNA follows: TGCGCCAGCTACCCGGGGATGGGGATGAACACTGAAGCTTTCTTT. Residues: CASYPGMGMNTEAFF. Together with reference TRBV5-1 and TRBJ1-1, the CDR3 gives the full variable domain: KAGVTQTPRYLIKTRGQQVTLSCSPISGHRSVSWYQQTPGQGLQFLFEYFSETQRNKGNFPGRFSGRQFSNSRSEMNVSTLELGDSALYLCASYPGMGMNTEAFFGQGTRLTVV.

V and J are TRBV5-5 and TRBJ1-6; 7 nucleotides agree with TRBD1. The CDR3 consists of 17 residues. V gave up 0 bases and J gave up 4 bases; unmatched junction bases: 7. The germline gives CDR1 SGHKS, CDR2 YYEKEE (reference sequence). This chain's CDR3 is CASSLENRGFYNSPLHF. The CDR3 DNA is TGTGCCAGCAGCTTGGAGAACAGGGGCTTTTATAATTCACCCCTCCACTTT.

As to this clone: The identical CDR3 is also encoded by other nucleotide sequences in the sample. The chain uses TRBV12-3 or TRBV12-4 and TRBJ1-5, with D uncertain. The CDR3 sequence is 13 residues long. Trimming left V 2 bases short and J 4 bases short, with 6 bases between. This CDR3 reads CASSLTGNQPQHF. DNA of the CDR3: TGTGCCAGCAGTTTAACGGGAAATCAGCCCCAGCATTTT.

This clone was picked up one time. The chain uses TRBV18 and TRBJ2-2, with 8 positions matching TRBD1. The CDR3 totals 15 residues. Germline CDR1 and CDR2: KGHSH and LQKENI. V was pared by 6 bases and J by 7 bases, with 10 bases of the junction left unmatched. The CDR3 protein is CASSLDRATGGELFF. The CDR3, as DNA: TGTGCCAGCTCCCTGGACAGGGCGACGGGCGGGGAGCTGTTTTTT.